These 11 T cell receptor beta chains were all obtained from the same sample, sequenced in a study of T cell changes during pregnancy in multiple sclerosis. Data came from immunoSEQ multiplex PCR; TCRdb stores just in-frame clones and leaves some out. The sample lists some 80,000 clones; about 93% were seen once. The input for sequencing was peripheral blood, taken in the first trimester of pregnancy. These receptors all come from a female donor with multiple sclerosis, enrolled in a pregnancy study.

This sequence joins TRBV27 and TRBJ2-7; 7 nucleotides line up with TRBD1. Germline V gene lookup returns CDR1 MNHEY and CDR2 SMNVEV (reference sequence). V shed 2 bases, J shed 2 bases, and the junction held 3 bases outside the gene matches. The CDR3 consists of 14 residues. The CDR3 DNA follows: TGTGCCAGCAGTTTAAAGGGGGCGACCTACGAGCAGTACTTC. Protein sequence: CASSLKGATYEQYF.

V usage is TRBV12-5 and J usage is TRBJ1-2; D not certain. The CDR3 consists of 13 residues. V shed 2 bases and J shed 8 bases, with 12 bases lying between them. Germline CDR1 is LGHNT and CDR2 is FRNRAP. CDR3 protein: CASGLKAAGGYTF. CDR3 DNA sequence: TGTGCTAGTGGTTTGAAGGCCGCGGGGGGCTACACCTTC.

The chain is built from TRBV27 and TRBJ2-2, with TRBD2 identical over 10 bases. The germline V gene has CDR1 MNHEY and CDR2 SMNVEV (reference sequence). CDR3 length: 16 residues. With V trimmed by 4 bases and J by 3 bases, 5 bases remained unmatched. CDR3 in amino acids: CASSSGLARYTGELFF. Here the CDR3 DNA reads TGTGCCAGCAGTTCGGGACTAGCGAGGTACACCGGGGAGCTGTTTTTT.

V usage is TRBV4-3 and J usage is TRBJ1-6; 8 positions match TRBD1. The CDR3 consists of 16 residues. Germline V CDR1 and CDR2: LGHNA, YSLEER. V lost 2 bases, J lost 6 bases, and 6 bases stayed unmatched. The CDR3 is CASSQTPQGVNSPLHF. Here the CDR3 DNA reads TGCGCCAGCAGCCAAACGCCACAGGGGGTTAATTCACCCCTCCACTTT.

The rearrangement joins TRBV7-6 to TRBJ2-1, with TRBD2 matching over 8 bases. Looked up from germline, CDR1 is SGHVS and CDR2 is FNYEAQ. The CDR3 totals 15 residues. Trimming removed 1 base from V and 10 bases from J; junction bases left unmatched: 9. CDR3 sequence (DNA): TGTGCCAGCAGCTTAGAACTAGCGGTACTAAGGGAGCAGTTCTTC. The encoded protein is CASSLELAVLREQFF. Full variable domain (remainder filled in from reference TRBV7-6 and TRBJ2-1): GAGVSQSPRYKVTKRGQDVALRCDPISGHVSLYWYRQALGQGPEFLTYFNYEAQQDKSGLPNDRFSAERPEGSISTLTIQRTEQRDSAMYRCASSLELAVLREQFFGPGTRLTVL.

This chain connects TRBV7-2 to TRBJ1-5; possibly TRBD1 for D (5 bases). CDR1 is SGHTA and CDR2 is FQGNSA in the germline V gene. CDR3 length: 16 amino acids. The V gene lost 6 bases and the J gene lost 4 bases, with 19 bases spanning the gap. The CDR3 nucleotides are TGTGCCAGCAGTCCCCGTTGGGGGGTAGGAAATCAGCCCCAGCATTTT. This sequence encodes CASSPRWGVGNQPQHF.

In its sample, this clone was seen a few times. The CDR3 nucleotides read TGCGCCAGCAGCCTAGGACAGGGGGCCAACGAGCAGTACTTC. Residues: CASSLGQGANEQYF. The chain carries TRBV5-1 and TRBJ2-7; 11 nucleotides agree with TRBD1. Germline-derived CDR1 and CDR2 are SGHRS and YFSETQ. The CDR3 is made up of 14 amino acids. V lost 4 bases, J lost 5 bases, and 5 bases stayed unmatched.

J is TRBJ1-1 and V is TRBV28, with 7 positions matching TRBD1. This CDR3 is built from 15 residues. Germline V lookup: CDR1 MDHEN, CDR2 SYDVKM. J lost 3 bases, V lost 7 bases, and 11 bases had no gene match. CDR3 sequence reads: CASIVGWQGDTEAFF. The CDR3 bases are TGTGCCAGCATCGTAGGGTGGCAGGGGGACACTGAAGCTTTCTTT.

The genes are TRBV30 and TRBJ1-2, with a possible D match to TRBD1 (5 bases). Trimming stripped 3 bases from V and 2 bases from J, with 7 bases between. The CDR3 covers 12 residues. Germline V CDR1 and CDR2: GTSNPN, SVGIG (reference sequence). This CDR3 is CAWRTANYGYTF. The CDR3 region has the DNA TGTGCCTGGAGGACAGCGAACTATGGCTACACCTTC.

This chain connects TRBV4-1 to TRBJ1-1; D remains ambiguous. CDR3 length equals 12 residues. With 1 base removed from V and 14 bases from J, the gap between germline ends came to 14 bases. CDR1 is MGHRA, CDR2 YSYEKL, per germline. This CDR3 reads CASSQAPAPRFF. In nucleotides, the CDR3 is TGCGCCAGCAGCCAAGCCCCCGCACCGCGCTTCTTT.

Points on this clone: Sequence at one end of the junction differs from germline and may be a read error. V gene TRBV7-2 combines with J gene TRBJ1-4; TRBD1 matches 8 bases. Germline values: CDR1 SGHTA, CDR2 FQGNSA. This CDR3 is 14 amino acids long. Here the CDR3 reads CANSPGGRDEKLFF. For the CDR3, the DNA is TGTGCCAACAGCCCAGGGGGCAGGGATGAAAAACTGTTTTTT.